The 6 T cell receptor beta chains in this list originate from one sample, sequenced in a study of T cells in Graves' hyperthyroidism and ophthalmopathy. Amplification of TCR beta CDR3 regions was performed using RNA transcripts as template. Using the HTBI primer set, a first-round RT-PCR was run on the TCR CDR3. TCRdb recomputed calls from the multiplex PCR reads with MiXCR, one row per CDR3 protein. The sample records 300,000 to 450,000 distinct CDR3 sequences, roughly 12% being singletons. The specimen was blood. The receptor source for this set is a man aged 25 to 45 with Graves' hyperthyroidism that later progressed to Graves' ophthalmopathy.

The genes are TRBV19 and TRBJ2-2; 8 nucleotides match TRBD2. Germline CDR1 LNHDA, CDR2 SQIVND (reference sequence). The trim removed 9 bases at V and 4 bases at J, leaving 13 bases unmatched. The CDR3 loop spans 16 amino acids. DNA of the CDR3: TGTGCCAGCCGGCCCCTGACGAGCGGGGGCACCGGGGAGCTGTTTTTT. Amino acids: CASRPLTSGGTGELFF.

This clonotype was seen repeatedly, ten times or more. The chain joins TRBV28 to TRBJ2-1; D possibly uses TRBD1 or TRBD2 (5 bases each). In germline, CDR1 is MDHEN, CDR2 SYDVKM. V was shortened by 7 bases and J by 5 bases, with 18 bases between the two germline ends. The CDR3 runs to 15 residues. CDR3 region: CASTEGRIHNNEQFF. The CDR3, as DNA: TGTGCCAGCACAGAGGGGAGAATTCACAACAATGAGCAGTTCTTC.

This clonotype showed up just a few times. The chain carries TRBV6-4 and TRBJ1-4; D is ambiguous. The CDR3 totals 15 residues. The V end was cut by 3 bases, the J end by 5 bases, with 13 bases between. Germline lookup yields CDR1 MRHNA and CDR2 SNTAGT. DNA of the CDR3: TGTGCCAGCAGTGAAGGAAACGGAAAGAATGAAAAACTGTTTTTT. Encoded protein: CASSEGNGKNEKLFF.

As to this clonotype: A much larger clone is a single base away; this may be a read error. This chain links TRBV5-4 with TRBJ2-3, with 8 bases lining up with TRBD2. Per germline, CDR1 SGHNT and CDR2 YYREEE (reference sequence). The CDR3 runs to 17 residues. CDR3 region: CASSLDAGGPSTDTQDF. The CDR3 coding sequence is TGTGCCAGCAGCTTGGACGCGGGGGGACCGAGCACAGATACGCAGGATTTT.

There are many counts of this clonotype. V gene TRBV7-9 combines with J gene TRBJ2-5; 8 nucleotides line up with TRBD1. The germline V gene has CDR1 SEHNR and CDR2 FQNEAQ (reference sequence). Trimming at V came to 5 bases and at J to 0 bases, leaving 2 bases not matched to a gene. The CDR3 runs to 14 residues. The CDR3 loop reads CASSRTGYQETQYF. As DNA, the CDR3 is TGTGCCAGCAGCCGGACAGGGTACCAAGAGACCCAGTACTTC.

At least ten counts were recorded for this clonotype. The chain uses TRBV12-3 or TRBV12-4 and TRBJ1-2, with 9 nucleotides matching TRBD1. This CDR3 spans 16 amino acids. V was clipped by 4 bases and J by 2 bases; unmatched bases: 8. The CDR3 loop is CASSYEIGQGNYGYTF. The CDR3 DNA reads TGTGCCAGCAGTTATGAGATAGGACAGGGGAACTATGGCTACACCTTC.